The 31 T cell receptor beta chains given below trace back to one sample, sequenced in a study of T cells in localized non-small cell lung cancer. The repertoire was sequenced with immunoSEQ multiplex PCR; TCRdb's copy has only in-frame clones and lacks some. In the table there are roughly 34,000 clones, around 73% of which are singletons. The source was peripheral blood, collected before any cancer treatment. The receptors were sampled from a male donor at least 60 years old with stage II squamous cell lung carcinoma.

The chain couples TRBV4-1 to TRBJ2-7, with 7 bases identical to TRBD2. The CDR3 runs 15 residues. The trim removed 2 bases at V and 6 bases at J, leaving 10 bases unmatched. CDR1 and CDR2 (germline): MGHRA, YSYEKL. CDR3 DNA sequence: TGCGCCAGCAGCCAACGCATATCGGGAGGCGTCGAGCAGTACTTC. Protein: CASSQRISGGVEQYF.

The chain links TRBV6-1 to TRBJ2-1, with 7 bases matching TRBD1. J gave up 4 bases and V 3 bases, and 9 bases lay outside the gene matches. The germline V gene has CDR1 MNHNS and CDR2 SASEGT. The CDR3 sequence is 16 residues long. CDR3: CASSDYGDRAYNEQFF. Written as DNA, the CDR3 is TGTGCCAGCAGTGATTATGGAGACAGGGCGTACAATGAGCAGTTCTTC.

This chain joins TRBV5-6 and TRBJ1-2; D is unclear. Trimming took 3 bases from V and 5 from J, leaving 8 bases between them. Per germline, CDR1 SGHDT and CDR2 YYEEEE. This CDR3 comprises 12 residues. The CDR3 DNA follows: TGTGCCAGCAGCTCCCTGACATATGGCTACACCTTC. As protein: CASSSLTYGYTF.

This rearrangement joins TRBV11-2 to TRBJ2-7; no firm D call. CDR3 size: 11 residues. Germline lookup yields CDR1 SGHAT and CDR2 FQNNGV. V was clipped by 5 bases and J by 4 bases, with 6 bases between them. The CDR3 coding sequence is TGTGCCAGCAGCCCGCAATACGAGCAGTACTTC. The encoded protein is CASSPQYEQYF.

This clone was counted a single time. This CDR3 reads CASASDTQYF. DNA of the CDR3: TGTGCCAGCGCCTCAGATACGCAGTATTTT. V gene TRBV7-8 combines with J gene TRBJ2-3; D not resolved. Germline V gives CDR1 SGHVS, CDR2 FQNEAQ. Trimming shortened V by 8 bases and J by 4 bases, and 4 bases separated the two germline ends. The CDR3 totals 10 residues.

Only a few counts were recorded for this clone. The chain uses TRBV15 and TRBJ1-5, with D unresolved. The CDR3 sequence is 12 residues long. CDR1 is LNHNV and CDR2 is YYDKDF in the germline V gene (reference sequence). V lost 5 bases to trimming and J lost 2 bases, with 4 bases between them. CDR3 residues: CATSPGNQPQHF. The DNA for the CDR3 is TGTGCCACCAGCCCCGGCAATCAGCCCCAGCATTTT.

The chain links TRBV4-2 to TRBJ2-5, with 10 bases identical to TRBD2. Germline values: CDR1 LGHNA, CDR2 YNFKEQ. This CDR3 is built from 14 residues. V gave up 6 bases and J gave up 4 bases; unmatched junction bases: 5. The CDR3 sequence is CASSQRLAGETQYF. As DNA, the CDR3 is TGTGCCAGCAGTCAGCGACTAGCGGGAGAGACCCAGTACTTC.

In DNA, the CDR3 is TGTGCCAGCAGCCCTGGTGGGGGCCGCTACGAGCAGTACTTC. Protein: CASSPGGGRYEQYF. The chain uses TRBV7-9 and TRBJ2-7; TRBD1 might be the D (6 bases). The V end lost 5 bases, the J end lost 3 bases, and 14 bases lay between the germline ends. The CDR3 consists of 14 residues. CDR1 and CDR2 from the germline V gene are SEHNR and FQNEAQ (reference sequence).

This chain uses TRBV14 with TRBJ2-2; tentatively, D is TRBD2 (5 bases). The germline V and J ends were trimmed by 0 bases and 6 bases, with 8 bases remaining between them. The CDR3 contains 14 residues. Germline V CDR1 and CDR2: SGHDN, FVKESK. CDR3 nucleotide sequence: TGTGCCAGCAGCCAAGAACTAGTCGCCGGGGAGCTGTTTTTT. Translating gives CASSQELVAGELFF.

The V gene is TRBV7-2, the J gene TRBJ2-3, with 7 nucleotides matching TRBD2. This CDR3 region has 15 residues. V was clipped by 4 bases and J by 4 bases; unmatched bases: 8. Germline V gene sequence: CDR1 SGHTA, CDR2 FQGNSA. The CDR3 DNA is TGTGCCAGCAGCTCCTCCGGGACTAAATCAGATACGCAGTATTTT. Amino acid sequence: CASSSSGTKSDTQYF.

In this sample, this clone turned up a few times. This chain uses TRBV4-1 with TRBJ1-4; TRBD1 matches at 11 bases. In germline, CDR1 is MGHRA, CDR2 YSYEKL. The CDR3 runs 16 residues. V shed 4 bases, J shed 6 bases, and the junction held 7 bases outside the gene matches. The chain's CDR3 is CASSPGQGGNDEKLFF. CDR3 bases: TGCGCCAGCAGCCCGGGACAGGGGGGTAATGATGAAAAACTGTTTTTT.

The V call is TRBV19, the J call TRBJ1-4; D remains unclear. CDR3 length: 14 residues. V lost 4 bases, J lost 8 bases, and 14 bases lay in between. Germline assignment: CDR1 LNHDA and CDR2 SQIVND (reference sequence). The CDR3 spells CASSTSAGREKLFF. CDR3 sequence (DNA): TGTGCCAGTAGTACCTCCGCGGGTCGGGAAAAACTGTTTTTT.

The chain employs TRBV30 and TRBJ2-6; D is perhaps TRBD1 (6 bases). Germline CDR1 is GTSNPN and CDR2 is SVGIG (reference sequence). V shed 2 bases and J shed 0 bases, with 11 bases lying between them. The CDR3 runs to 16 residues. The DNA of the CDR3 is TGTGCCTGGAGTTCACAGGGTCGCTCTGGGGCCAACGTCCTGACTTTC. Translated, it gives CAWSSQGRSGANVLTF.

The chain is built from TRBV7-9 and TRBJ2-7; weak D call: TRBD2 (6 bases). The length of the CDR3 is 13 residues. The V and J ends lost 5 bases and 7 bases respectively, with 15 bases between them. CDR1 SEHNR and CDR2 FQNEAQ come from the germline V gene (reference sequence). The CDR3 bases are TGTGCCAGCAGCCCCACCGGGGCGGGGGAGCAGTACTTC. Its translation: CASSPTGAGEQYF.

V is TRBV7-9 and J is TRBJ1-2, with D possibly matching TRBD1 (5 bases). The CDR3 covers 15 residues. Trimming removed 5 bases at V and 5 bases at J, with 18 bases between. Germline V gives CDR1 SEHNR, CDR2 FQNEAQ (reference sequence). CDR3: CASSQINQGWYGYTF. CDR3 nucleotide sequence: TGTGCCAGCAGCCAAATTAATCAGGGATGGTATGGCTACACCTTC.

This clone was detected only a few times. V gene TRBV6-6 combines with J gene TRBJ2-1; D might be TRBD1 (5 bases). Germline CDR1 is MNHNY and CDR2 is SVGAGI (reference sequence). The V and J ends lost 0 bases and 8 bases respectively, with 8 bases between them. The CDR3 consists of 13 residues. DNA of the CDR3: TGTGCCAGCAGTTACTCATCCAGGGATGAGCAGTTCTTC. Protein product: CASSYSSRDEQFF.

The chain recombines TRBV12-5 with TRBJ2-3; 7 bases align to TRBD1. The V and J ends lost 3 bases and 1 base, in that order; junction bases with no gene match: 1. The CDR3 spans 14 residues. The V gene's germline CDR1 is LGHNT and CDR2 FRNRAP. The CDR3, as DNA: TGTGCTAGTGGTTTAACAGGGGGCACAGATACGCAGTATTTT. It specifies CASGLTGGTDTQYF.

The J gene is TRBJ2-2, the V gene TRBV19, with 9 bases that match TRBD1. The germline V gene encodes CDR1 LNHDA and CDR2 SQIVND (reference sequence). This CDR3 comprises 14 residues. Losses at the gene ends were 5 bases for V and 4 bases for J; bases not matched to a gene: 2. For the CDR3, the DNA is TGTGCCAGTAGTCCGACAGGGGGCACCGGGGAGCTGTTTTTT. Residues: CASSPTGGTGELFF.

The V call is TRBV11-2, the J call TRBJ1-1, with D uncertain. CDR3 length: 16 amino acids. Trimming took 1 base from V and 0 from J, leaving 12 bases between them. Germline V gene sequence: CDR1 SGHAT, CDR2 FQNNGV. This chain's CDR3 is CASSLVRGGMNTEAFF. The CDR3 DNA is TGTGCCAGCAGCTTAGTTCGGGGTGGGATGAACACTGAAGCTTTCTTT.

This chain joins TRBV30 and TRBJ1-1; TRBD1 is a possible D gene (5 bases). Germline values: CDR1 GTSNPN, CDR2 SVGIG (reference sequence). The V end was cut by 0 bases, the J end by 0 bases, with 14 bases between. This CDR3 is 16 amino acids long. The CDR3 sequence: CAWSVMGGNMNTEAFF. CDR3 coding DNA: TGTGCCTGGAGTGTAATGGGGGGGAACATGAACACTGAAGCTTTCTTT.

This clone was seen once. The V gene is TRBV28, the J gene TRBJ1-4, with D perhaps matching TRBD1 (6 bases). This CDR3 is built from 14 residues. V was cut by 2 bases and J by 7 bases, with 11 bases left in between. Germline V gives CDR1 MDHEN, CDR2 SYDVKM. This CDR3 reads CASSLRGSVEKLFF. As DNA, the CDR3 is TGTGCCAGCAGTTTAAGGGGGAGTGTTGAAAAACTGTTTTTT. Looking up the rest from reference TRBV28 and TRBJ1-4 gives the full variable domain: DVKVTQSSRYLVKRTGEKVFLECVQDMDHENMFWYRQDPGLGLRLIYFSYDVKMKEKGDIPEGYSVSREKKERFSLILESASTNQTSMYLCASSLRGSVEKLFFGSGTQLSVL.

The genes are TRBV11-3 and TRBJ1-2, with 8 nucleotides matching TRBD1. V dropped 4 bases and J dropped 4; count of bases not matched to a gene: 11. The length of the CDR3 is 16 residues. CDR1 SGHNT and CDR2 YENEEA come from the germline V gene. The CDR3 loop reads CASSSGNFGQGYGYTF. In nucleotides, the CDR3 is TGTGCCAGCAGCTCCGGAAACTTCGGACAGGGCTATGGCTACACCTTC.

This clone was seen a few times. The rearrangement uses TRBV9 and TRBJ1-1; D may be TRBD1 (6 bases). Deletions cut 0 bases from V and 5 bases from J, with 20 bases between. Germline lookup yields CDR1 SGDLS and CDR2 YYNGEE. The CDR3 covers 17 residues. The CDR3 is CASSVGETGPEWTEAFF. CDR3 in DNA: TGTGCCAGCAGCGTAGGGGAGACAGGCCCTGAATGGACTGAAGCTTTCTTT.

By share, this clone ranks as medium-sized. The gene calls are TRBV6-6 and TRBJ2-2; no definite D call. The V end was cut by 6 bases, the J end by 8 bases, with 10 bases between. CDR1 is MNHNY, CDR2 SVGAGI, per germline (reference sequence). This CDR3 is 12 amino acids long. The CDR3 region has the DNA TGTGCCAGCAGGGAGTGGGAAGGGGAGCTGTTTTTT. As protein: CASREWEGELFF.

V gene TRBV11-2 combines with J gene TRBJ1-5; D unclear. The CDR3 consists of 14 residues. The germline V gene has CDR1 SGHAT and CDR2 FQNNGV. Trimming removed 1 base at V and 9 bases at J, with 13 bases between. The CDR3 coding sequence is TGTGCCAGCAGCTTAGTGGCCGCTTCCTCGCCCCAGCATTTT. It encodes CASSLVAASSPQHF.

CDR3: CASSRGRQETQYF. The CDR3 DNA is TGCGCCAGCAGCCGAGGCCGCCAAGAGACCCAGTACTTC. The rearrangement links TRBV5-1 to TRBJ2-5; D ambiguous. V lost 4 bases and J 1 base, leaving 8 bases between the germline ends. The CDR3 sequence is 13 residues long. Germline assignment: CDR1 SGHRS and CDR2 YFSETQ.

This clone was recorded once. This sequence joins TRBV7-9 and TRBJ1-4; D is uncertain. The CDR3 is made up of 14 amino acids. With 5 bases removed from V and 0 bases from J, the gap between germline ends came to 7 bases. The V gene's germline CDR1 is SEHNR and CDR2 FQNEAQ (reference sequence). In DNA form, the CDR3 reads TGTGCCAGCAGCCGGGTTGCAACTAATGAAAAACTGTTTTTT. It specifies CASSRVATNEKLFF. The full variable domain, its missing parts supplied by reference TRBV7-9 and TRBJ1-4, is DTGVSQNPRHKITKRGQNVTFRCDPISEHNRLYWYRQTLGQGPEFLTYFQNEAQLEKSRLLSDRFSAERPKGSFSTLEIQRTEQGDSAMYLCASSRVATNEKLFFGSGTQLSVL.

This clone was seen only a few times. The CDR3 loop is CASSQDADGYGYTF. CDR3 coding DNA: TGCGCCAGCAGCCAAGACGCGGATGGCTATGGCTACACCTTC. This chain links TRBV4-1 with TRBJ1-2; D unclear. The V gene's germline CDR1 is MGHRA and CDR2 YSYEKL. V shed 0 bases and J shed 4 bases, with 9 bases lying between them. The CDR3 sequence is 14 residues long.

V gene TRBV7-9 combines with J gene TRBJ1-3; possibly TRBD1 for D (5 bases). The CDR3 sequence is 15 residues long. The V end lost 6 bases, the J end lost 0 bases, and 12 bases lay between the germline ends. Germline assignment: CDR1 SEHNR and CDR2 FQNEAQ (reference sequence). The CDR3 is CASSPTGFSGNTIYF. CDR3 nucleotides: TGTGCCAGCAGTCCAACAGGATTCTCTGGAAACACCATATATTTT.

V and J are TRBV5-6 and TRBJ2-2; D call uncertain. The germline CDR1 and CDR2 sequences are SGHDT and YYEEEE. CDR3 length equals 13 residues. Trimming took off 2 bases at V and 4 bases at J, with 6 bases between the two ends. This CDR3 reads CASSFWSTGELFF. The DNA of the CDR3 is TGTGCCAGCAGCTTCTGGAGCACCGGGGAGCTGTTTTTT.

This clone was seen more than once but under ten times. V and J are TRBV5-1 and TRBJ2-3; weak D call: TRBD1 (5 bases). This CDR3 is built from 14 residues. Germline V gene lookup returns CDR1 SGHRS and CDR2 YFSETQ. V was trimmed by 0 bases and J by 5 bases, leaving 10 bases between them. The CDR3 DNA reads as TGCGCCAGCAGCTTGGAAGGGGTAAAAGATACGCAGTATTTT. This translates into CASSLEGVKDTQYF. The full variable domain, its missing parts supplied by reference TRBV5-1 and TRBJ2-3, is KAGVTQTPRYLIKTRGQQVTLSCSPISGHRSVSWYQQTPGQGLQFLFEYFSETQRNKGNFPGRFSGRQFSNSRSEMNVSTLELGDSALYLCASSLEGVKDTQYFGPGTRLTVL.